This T cell receptor (beta chain) was obtained from a study of T-cell memory formation after mild COVID-19. Study overall: TCR clusters were mostly donor specific.

V was pared by 3 bases and J by 4 bases, with 31 bases between. This CDR3 comprises 21 residues. CDR1 KGHSH and CDR2 LQKENI come from the germline V gene. This clonotype has just a few counts. Antigen: not known. Using its own MiXCR run on the 5' RACE reads, TCRdb lists one record per CDR3 protein. The table includes about 350,000 distinct CDR3 sequences, around an eighth detected once. Study-wide findings and caveats: Among clones contracting day 15 to 85, CD4/CD8 was balanced, whereas later expanders leaned CD4+.

J is TRBJ2-4 and V is TRBV18; D possibly matches TRBD1 or TRBD2 (5 bases each). The sequenced sample was PBMCs or a T cell subset sorted from them (not recorded which). The source is a man younger than 30 who had mild COVID-19 (a few samples of this study predate the infection). Cell type and time point are not known. The DNA of the CDR3 is TGTGCCAGCTCACCCGGACCGCCGTGGGGACGAGGCTTAATTTGGAAAAACATTCAGTACTTC. Its protein is CASSPGPPWGRGLIWKNIQYF.